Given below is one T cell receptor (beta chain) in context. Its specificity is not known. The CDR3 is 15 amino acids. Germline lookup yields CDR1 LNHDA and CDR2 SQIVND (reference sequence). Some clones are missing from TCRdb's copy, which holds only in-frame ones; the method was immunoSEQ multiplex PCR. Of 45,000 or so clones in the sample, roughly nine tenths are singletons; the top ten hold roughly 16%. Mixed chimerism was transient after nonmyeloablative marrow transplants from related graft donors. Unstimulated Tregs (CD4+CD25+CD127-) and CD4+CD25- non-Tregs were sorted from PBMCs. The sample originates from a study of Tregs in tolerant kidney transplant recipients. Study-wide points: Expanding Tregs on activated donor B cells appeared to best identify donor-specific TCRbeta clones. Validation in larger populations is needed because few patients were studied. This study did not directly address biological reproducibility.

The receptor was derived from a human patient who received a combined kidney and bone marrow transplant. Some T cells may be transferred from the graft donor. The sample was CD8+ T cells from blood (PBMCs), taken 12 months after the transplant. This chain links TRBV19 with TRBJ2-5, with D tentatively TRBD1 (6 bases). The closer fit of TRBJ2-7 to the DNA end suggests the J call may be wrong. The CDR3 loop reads CASSTSRGLSYEQYF. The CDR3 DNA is TGTGCCAGTAGTACCAGCAGGGGTCTTTCCTACGAGCAGTACTTC.